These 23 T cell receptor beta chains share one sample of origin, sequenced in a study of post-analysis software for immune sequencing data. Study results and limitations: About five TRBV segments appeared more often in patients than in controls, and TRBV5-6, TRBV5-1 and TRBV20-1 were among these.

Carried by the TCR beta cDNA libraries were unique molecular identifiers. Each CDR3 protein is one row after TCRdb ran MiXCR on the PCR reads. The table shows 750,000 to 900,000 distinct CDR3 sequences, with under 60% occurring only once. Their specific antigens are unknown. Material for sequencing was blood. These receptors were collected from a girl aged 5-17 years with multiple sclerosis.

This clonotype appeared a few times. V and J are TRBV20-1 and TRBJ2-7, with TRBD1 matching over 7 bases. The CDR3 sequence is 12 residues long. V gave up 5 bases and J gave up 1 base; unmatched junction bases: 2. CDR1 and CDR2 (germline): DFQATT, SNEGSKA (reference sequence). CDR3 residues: CSAPDRSYEQYF. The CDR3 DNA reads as TGCAGTGCTCCGGACAGGTCCTACGAGCAGTACTTC.

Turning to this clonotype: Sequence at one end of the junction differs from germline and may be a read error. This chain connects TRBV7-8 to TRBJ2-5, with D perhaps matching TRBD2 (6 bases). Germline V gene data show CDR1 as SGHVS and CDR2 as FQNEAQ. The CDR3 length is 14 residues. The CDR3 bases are TGTGCCGGCAGGAACCGGGGGATTGGGAAGACCCAGTACTTC. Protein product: CAGRNRGIGKTQYF.

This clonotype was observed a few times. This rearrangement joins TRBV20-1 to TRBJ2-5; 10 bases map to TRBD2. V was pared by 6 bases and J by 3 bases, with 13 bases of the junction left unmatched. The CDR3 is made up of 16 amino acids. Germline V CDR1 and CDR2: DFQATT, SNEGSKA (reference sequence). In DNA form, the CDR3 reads TGCAGTGCCGAAGGGCTAGCGGGAGAAGGAGAAGAGACCCAGTACTTC. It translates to CSAEGLAGEGEETQYF.

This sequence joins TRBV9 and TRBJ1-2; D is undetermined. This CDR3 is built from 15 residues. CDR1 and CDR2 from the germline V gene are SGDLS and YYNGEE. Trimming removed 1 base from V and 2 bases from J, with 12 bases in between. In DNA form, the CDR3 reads TGTGCCAGCAGCGTACGGCCGGGAGACAACTATGGCTACACCTTC. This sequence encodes CASSVRPGDNYGYTF.

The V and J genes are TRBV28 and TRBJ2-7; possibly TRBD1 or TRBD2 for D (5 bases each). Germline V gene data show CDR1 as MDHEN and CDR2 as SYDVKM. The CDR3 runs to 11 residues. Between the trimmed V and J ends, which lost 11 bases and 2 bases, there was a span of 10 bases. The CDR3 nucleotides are TGTGCCGGGGGTCAAGCCTACGAGCAGTACTTC. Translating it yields CAGGQAYEQYF.

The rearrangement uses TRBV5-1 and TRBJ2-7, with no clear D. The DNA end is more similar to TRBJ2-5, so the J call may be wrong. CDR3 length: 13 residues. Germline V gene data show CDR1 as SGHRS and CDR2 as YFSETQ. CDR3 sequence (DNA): TGCGCCAGCAGCTTTTCACAGCGAGAGACCCAGTACTTC. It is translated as CASSFSQRETQYF.

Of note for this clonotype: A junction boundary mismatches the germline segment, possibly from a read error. The CDR3 region is CASSPGTSQSSHNEQFF. The CDR3 DNA is TGTGCCAGCAGCCCAGGGACTTCCCAAAGCTCCCACAATGAGCAGTTCTTC. The chain uses TRBV6-2 or TRBV6-3 and TRBJ2-1; TRBD2 is a possible D gene (6 bases). The CDR3 length is 17 residues. Per germline, CDR1 MNHEY and CDR2 SVGEGT.

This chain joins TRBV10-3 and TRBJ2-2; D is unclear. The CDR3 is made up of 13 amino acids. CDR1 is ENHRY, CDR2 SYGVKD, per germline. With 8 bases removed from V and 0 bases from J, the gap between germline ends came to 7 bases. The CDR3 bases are TGTGCCATCGGCCCCTCGAACACCGGGGAGCTGTTTTTT. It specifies CAIGPSNTGELFF.

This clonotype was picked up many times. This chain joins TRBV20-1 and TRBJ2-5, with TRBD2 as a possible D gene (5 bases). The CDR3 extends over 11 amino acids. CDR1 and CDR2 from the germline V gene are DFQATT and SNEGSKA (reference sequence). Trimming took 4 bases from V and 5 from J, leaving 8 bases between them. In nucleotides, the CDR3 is TGCAGTGCTACGGGGTACGAGACCCAGTACTTC. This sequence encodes CSATGYETQYF.

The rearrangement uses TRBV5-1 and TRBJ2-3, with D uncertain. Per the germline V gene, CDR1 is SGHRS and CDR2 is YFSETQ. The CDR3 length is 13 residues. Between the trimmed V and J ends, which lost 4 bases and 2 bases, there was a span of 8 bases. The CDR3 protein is CASSTPITDTQYF. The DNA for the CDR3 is TGCGCCAGCAGCACGCCGATCACAGATACGCAGTATTTT.

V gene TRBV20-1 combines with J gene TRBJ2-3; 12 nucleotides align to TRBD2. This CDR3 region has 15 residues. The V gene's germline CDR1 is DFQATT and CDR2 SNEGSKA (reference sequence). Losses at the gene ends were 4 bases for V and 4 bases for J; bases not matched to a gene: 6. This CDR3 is CSATRLAGDSDTQYF. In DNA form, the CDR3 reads TGCAGTGCTACCAGACTAGCGGGAGATTCAGATACGCAGTATTTT.

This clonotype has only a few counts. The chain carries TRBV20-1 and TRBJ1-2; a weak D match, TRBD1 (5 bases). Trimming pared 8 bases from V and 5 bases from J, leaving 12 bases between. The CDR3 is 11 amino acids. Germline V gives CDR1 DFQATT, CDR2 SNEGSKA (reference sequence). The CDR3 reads CSTQGGYGYTF. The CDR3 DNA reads TGCAGTACCCAGGGAGGGTATGGCTACACCTTC.

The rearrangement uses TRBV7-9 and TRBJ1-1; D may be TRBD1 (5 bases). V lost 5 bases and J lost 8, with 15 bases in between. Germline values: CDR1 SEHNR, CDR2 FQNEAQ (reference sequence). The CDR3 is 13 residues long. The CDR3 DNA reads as TGTGCCAGCAGCATGGGACTAAGCCTAGAAGCTTTCTTT. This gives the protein CASSMGLSLEAFF.

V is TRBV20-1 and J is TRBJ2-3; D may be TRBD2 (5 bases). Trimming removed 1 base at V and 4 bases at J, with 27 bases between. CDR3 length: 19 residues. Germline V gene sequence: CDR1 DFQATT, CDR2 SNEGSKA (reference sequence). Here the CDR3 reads CSARAGSVLEPTWADTQYF. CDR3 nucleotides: TGCAGTGCTAGAGCGGGGTCAGTCCTCGAACCAACCTGGGCAGATACGCAGTATTTT.

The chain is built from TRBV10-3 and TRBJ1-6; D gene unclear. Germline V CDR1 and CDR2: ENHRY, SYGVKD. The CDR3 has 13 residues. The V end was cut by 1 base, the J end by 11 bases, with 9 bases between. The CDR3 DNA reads TGTGCCATCAGTGAGTTTGGCCACGCACCCCTCCACTTT. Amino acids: CAISEFGHAPLHF.

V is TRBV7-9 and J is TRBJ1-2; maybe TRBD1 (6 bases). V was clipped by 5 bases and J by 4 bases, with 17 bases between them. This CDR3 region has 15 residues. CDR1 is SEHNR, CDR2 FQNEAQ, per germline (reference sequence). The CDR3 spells CASSPLGGAFYGYTF. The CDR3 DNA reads TGTGCCAGCAGCCCCCTCGGGGGGGCTTTCTATGGCTACACCTTC.

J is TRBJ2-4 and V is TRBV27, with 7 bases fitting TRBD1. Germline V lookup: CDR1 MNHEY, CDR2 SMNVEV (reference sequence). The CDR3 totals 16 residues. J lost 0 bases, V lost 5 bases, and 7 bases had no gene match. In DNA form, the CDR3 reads TGTGCCAGCAGTCCCCGGGACAGTCTAGCCAAAAACATTCAGTACTTC. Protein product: CASSPRDSLAKNIQYF.

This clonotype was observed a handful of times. In nucleotides, the CDR3 is TGCAGTGCGCGGATCCCGGGACAGGGTTTCTATGGCTACACCTTC. It translates to CSARIPGQGFYGYTF. The chain joins TRBV20-1 to TRBJ1-2; 9 positions match TRBD1. In germline, CDR1 is DFQATT, CDR2 SNEGSKA (reference sequence). The CDR3 totals 15 residues. Trimming at V came to 6 bases and at J to 4 bases, leaving 12 bases not matched to a gene.

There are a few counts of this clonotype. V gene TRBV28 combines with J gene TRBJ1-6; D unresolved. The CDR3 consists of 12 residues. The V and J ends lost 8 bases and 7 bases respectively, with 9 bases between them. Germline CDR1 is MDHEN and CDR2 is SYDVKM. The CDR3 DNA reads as TGTGCCAGCCTTGGGCTGAATTCACCCCTCCACTTT. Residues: CASLGLNSPLHF.

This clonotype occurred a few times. CDR3 residues: CASSDLRGSSYNEQFF. The CDR3 DNA sequence: TGTGCCAGCAGTGACCTGAGGGGGAGCTCCTACAATGAGCAGTTCTTC. This rearrangement joins TRBV6-6 to TRBJ2-1, with D possibly matching TRBD1 (6 bases). The length of the CDR3 is 16 residues. Per germline, CDR1 MNHNY and CDR2 SVGAGI (reference sequence). V was clipped by 5 bases and J by 0 bases, with 14 bases between them.

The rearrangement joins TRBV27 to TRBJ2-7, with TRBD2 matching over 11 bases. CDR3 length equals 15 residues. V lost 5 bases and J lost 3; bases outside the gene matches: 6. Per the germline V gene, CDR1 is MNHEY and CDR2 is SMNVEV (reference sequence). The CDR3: CASSPGTSGHYEQYF. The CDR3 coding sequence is TGTGCCAGCAGTCCCGGGACTAGCGGCCACTACGAGCAGTACTTC.

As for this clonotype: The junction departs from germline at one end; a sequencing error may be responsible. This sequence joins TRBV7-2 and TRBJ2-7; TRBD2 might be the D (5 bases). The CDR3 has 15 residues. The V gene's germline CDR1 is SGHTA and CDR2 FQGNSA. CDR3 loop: CAGSRGPGVTYEQYF. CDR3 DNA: TGTGCCGGCAGCCGAGGGCCAGGCGTGACCTACGAGCAGTACTTC.

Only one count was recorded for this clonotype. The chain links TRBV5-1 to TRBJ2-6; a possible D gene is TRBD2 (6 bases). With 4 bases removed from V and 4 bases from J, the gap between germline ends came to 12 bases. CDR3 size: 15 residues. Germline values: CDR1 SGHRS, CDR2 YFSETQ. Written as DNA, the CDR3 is TGCGCCAGCAGCATGGAGGGATCCGGGGCCAACGTCCTGACTTTC. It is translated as CASSMEGSGANVLTF.